Listed here are 16 T cell receptor beta chains from one sample, sequenced in a study of molecular identifiers for immune sequencing clone quantification (dated by TCRdb to 2016 to 2019). Library creation used PCR. TCRdb records Illumina HiSeq 4000 as the sequencer. TCRdb reran the public reads through fastp at Q25 and MiXCR, keeping productive beta chains. CDR3 protein duplicates are merged, each entry listing the most common genes and DNA. Counted in this sample were about 320,000 distinct CDR3 sequences; about 22% of them appeared once. Of the sample, approximately 0.84% falls within the top ten clones. The specimen was naive CD8+ T cells from blood, with Jurkat cell RNA spiked in. The cell subset or site tag for this specimen amounts to: FACS-sorted CD8+CD4-CCR7+CD45RA+ naive T cells. These receptors all stem from a human donor in good health. Some libraries in this study had Jurkat cell RNA spiked in.

This clonotype showed up many times. This rearrangement joins TRBV7-6 to TRBJ2-7; TRBD1 aligns across 11 bases. Germline CDR1 and CDR2: SGHVS and FNYEAQ. Trimming removed 1 base from V and 2 bases from J; junction bases left unmatched: 4. CDR3 length equals 16 residues. CDR3 sequence reads: CASSLERTGGTYEQYF. The DNA for the CDR3 is TGTGCCAGCAGCTTAGAAAGGACAGGGGGCACCTACGAGCAGTACTTC.

This clonotype was observed many times. The V call is TRBV29-1, the J call TRBJ2-2, with D perhaps being TRBD1 or TRBD2 (5 bases each). CDR3 length: 12 residues. Deletions cut 7 bases from V and 3 bases from J, with 9 bases between. Germline V gives CDR1 SQVTM, CDR2 ANQGSEA. The CDR3 bases are TGCAGCGCCCGAGGGGACACCGGGGAGCTGTTTTTT. Its translation: CSARGDTGELFF.

This clonotype was observed at least ten times. The J gene is TRBJ2-7, the V gene TRBV20-1; TRBD2 might be the D (5 bases). Germline CDR1 is DFQATT and CDR2 is SNEGSKA (reference sequence). The ends were cut back, 5 bases at V and 3 bases at J, with 11 bases in the middle. The CDR3 extends over 12 amino acids. Here the CDR3 reads CSAGYGVYEQYF. The CDR3 DNA follows: TGCAGTGCTGGTTACGGGGTCTACGAGCAGTACTTC.

This clonotype occurred many times. The V call is TRBV14, the J call TRBJ2-6; no definite D call. Germline CDR1 reads SGHDN; CDR2 reads FVKESK. The ends were cut back, 3 bases at V and 2 bases at J, with 14 bases in the middle. CDR3 length equals 17 residues. CDR3 loop: CASSQVFIGPGANVLTF. CDR3 in DNA: TGTGCCAGCAGCCAGGTCTTTATAGGGCCTGGGGCCAACGTCCTGACTTTC.

On this clonotype itself: A read error may be the cause here, since a much bigger clone is one base away. The CDR3 nucleotides are TGTGCCAGCAGTGCCTGCAGGGACTACGAGCAGTACTTC. This encodes CASSACRDYEQYF. The chain is built from TRBV6-1 and TRBJ2-7, with D possibly TRBD1 on 5 matching bases. Germline-derived CDR1 and CDR2 are MNHNS and SASEGT. The CDR3 covers 13 residues. V lost 4 bases and J 3 bases, leaving 10 bases between the germline ends.

V is TRBV20-1 and J is TRBJ2-7, with D possibly TRBD1 on 5 matching bases. The CDR3 runs to 13 residues. With 0 bases removed from V and 0 bases from J, the gap between germline ends came to 6 bases. Germline V gene sequence: CDR1 DFQATT, CDR2 SNEGSKA (reference sequence). The CDR3 spells CSARDDSSYEQYF. Written as DNA, the CDR3 is TGCAGTGCTAGAGATGACAGCTCCTACGAGCAGTACTTC.

The chain combines TRBV27 with TRBJ1-4; possible D gene TRBD1, 5 bases. Germline CDR1 MNHEY, CDR2 SMNVEV (reference sequence). Between the trimmed V and J ends, which lost 3 bases and 12 bases, there was a span of 17 bases. There are 14 residues in the CDR3. The CDR3 bases are TGTGCCAGCAGTTTTCGCCCACCAGGGAGAGAACTGTTTTTT. Translation gives CASSFRPPGRELFF.

This clonotype was seen many times. This chain joins TRBV27 and TRBJ1-2, with 8 nucleotides matching TRBD1. Germline lookup yields CDR1 MNHEY and CDR2 SMNVEV (reference sequence). V shed 4 bases, J shed 2 bases, and the junction held 6 bases outside the gene matches. The CDR3 covers 15 residues. In DNA, the CDR3 is TGTGCCAGCAGTTCCGGTTACAGGGGGAACTATGGCTACACCTTC. This gives the protein CASSSGYRGNYGYTF.

V usage is TRBV27 and J usage is TRBJ2-3; 8 bases align to TRBD2. The CDR3 consists of 17 residues. V shed 2 bases and J 2 bases; nucleotides not matched to a gene: 9. Looked up from germline, CDR1 is MNHEY and CDR2 is SMNVEV (reference sequence). The CDR3 DNA sequence: TGTGCCAGCAGTTTACAACTAGCGGCAACTCCCACAGATACGCAGTATTTT. This gives the protein CASSLQLAATPTDTQYF.

The genes are TRBV29-1 and TRBJ2-7; the match to TRBD1 covers 9 bases. The CDR3 consists of 14 residues. The ends lost 6 bases at V and 4 bases at J; junction bases unmatched: 10. Germline values: CDR1 SQVTM, CDR2 ANQGSEA. CDR3 protein: CSVGGTGGGYEQYF. CDR3 nucleotide sequence: TGCAGCGTCGGAGGAACAGGGGGCGGTTACGAGCAGTACTTC.

Notes on this clonotype: An end of the junction differs from the germline gene, which may be a read error. The V gene is TRBV9, the J gene TRBJ2-7; 10 bases are shared with TRBD1. The CDR3 contains 13 residues. Germline values: CDR1 SGDLS, CDR2 YYNGEE. The CDR3 spells CASSGGQGYEQHF. Written as DNA, the CDR3 is TGTGCCAGCAGCGGGGGACAGGGGTACGAGCAGCACTTC.

Remarks on this clonotype: A much larger clone differs by one base, so this may be a read error. This CDR3 reads CASPLAGFVDTQYF. CDR3 nucleotide sequence: TGTGCCAGCCCACTAGCGGGATTTGTAGATACGCAGTATTTT. This chain links TRBV18 with TRBJ2-3; TRBD2 matches at 10 bases. The CDR3 is made up of 14 amino acids. The V gene end was trimmed by 8 bases and the J gene end by 5 bases; junction bases not matched to a gene: 7. Germline lookup yields CDR1 KGHSH and CDR2 LQKENI.

The CDR3 DNA reads as TGTGCCAGCAGAGATGGACAGACTGAAGCTTTCTTT. This sequence encodes CASRDGQTEAFF. The chain has TRBV28 and TRBJ1-1; D is possibly TRBD1 (6 bases). Deletions cut 6 bases from V and 5 bases from J, with 10 bases between. Germline loops: CDR1 MDHEN, CDR2 SYDVKM. CDR3 length: 12 amino acids.

A remark on this clonotype: A much larger clone lies a single base off, so this may be a read error. This chain joins TRBV20-1 and TRBJ2-7, with D perhaps being TRBD1 or TRBD2 (5 bases each). CDR3 size: 12 residues. Germline V gene lookup returns CDR1 DFQATT and CDR2 SNEGSKA (reference sequence). This chain's CDR3 is CSTSRDRDEQYF. DNA for the CDR3: TGCAGTACTAGTCGGGACCGCGACGAGCAGTACTTC.

The sample holds a few counts of this clonotype. This sequence joins TRBV13 and TRBJ2-6; 8 positions match TRBD1. Germline V gene sequence: CDR1 PRHDT, CDR2 FYEKMQ (reference sequence). The CDR3 is 19 residues long. The trim removed 5 bases at V and 1 base at J, leaving 13 bases unmatched. The CDR3 bases are TGTGCCAGCAGCCCAGACGGCGCAGGGGGCGCTTCTGGGGCCAACGTCCTGACTTTC. This encodes CASSPDGAGGASGANVLTF.

This clonotype was detected a few times. The chain is built from TRBV19 and TRBJ1-2; no definite D call. Trimming pared 7 bases from V and 0 bases from J, leaving 12 bases between. This CDR3 is built from 14 residues. CDR1 is LNHDA and CDR2 is SQIVND in the germline V gene (reference sequence). CDR3 amino acids: CASKEVQSNYGYTF. The CDR3 coding sequence is TGTGCCAGTAAGGAGGTGCAATCTAACTATGGCTACACCTTC.